Listed below are T cell receptor beta chains from one sample, sequenced in a study of OX40 agonist ivuxolimab in advanced cancers. The data were produced by immunoSEQ multiplex PCR, yet TCRdb's version contains in-frame clones alone and is incomplete. The repertoire holds about 82,000 clones, around 88% seen once, with about 0.78% in the top ten. Sequences were derived from CD4+ or CD8+ T cells sorted from blood, sampled in a trial of the OX40 agonist ivuxolimab. Source of these receptors: an adult with an advanced solid tumor such as melanoma, head and neck, liver or kidney cancer. CDR3s leave out the opening cysteine and the closing phenylalanine or tryptophan. D genes are given only for firm matches.

V gene: TRBV5-1; CDR3 length: 11; D gene: -; CDR3 protein: ASSLFVGETQY
V gene: TRBV5-5; CDR3 length: 10; D gene: -; CDR3 protein: ASSPDLNTQY
V gene: TRBV28; CDR3 length: 12; D gene: TRBD1; CDR3 protein: ASSGQGADGTQY
V gene: TRBV28; CDR3 length: 9; D gene: -; CDR3 protein: ASSSNTEAF
V gene: TRBV9; CDR3 length: 12; D gene: TRBD1; CDR3 protein: ASSSRDRSGGYT
V gene: TRBV29-1; CDR3 length: 11; D gene: -; CDR3 protein: SVDLWGGYEQY
V gene: TRBV7-8; CDR3 length: 13; D gene: -; CDR3 protein: ASSLARTGGTEAF
V gene: TRBV25-1; CDR3 length: 15; D gene: TRBD2; CDR3 protein: ASSPEGRLAERNTQY
V gene: TRBV27; CDR3 length: 14; D gene: TRBD2; CDR3 protein: ARTSGSPSSYNEQF
V gene: TRBV7-3; CDR3 length: 11; D gene: -; CDR3 protein: ASSLLPRGGAF
V gene: TRBV27; CDR3 length: 17; D gene: TRBD2; CDR3 protein: ASSDPKLAGGRRTGELF
V gene: TRBV7-2; CDR3 length: 12; D gene: -; CDR3 protein: ASTLQSPGLGYT
V gene: TRBV5-6; CDR3 length: 16; D gene: TRBD2; CDR3 protein: ASSSRANLAGRIYEQY
V gene: TRBV7-2; CDR3 length: 12; D gene: -; CDR3 protein: ASSPRDWAREQY
V gene: TRBV4-2; CDR3 length: 13; D gene: -; CDR3 protein: ASSQDPGAGQPQH
V gene: TRBV25-1; CDR3 length: 10; D gene: -; CDR3 protein: ASCSSGNTIY
V gene: TRBV2; CDR3 length: 12; D gene: TRBD1; CDR3 protein: ASSGQGGGTEAF
V gene: TRBV30; CDR3 length: 13; D gene: TRBD1; CDR3 protein: AWSVLDRANSPLH
V gene: TRBV7-6; CDR3 length: 11; D gene: -; CDR3 protein: ASSSDVSQPQH
V gene: TRBV5-3; CDR3 length: 20; D gene: TRBD2; CDR3 protein: ARSLSPLGTSGLRSAKNIQY
V gene: TRBV15; CDR3 length: 14; D gene: -; CDR3 protein: ATSRDRQPGANVLT
V gene: TRBV7-9; CDR3 length: 12; D gene: TRBD1; CDR3 protein: ASSFQGAGNTIY
V gene: TRBV6-1; CDR3 length: 12; D gene: -; CDR3 protein: ASKYNRDQETQY
V gene: TRBV29-1; CDR3 length: 9; D gene: TRBD2; CDR3 protein: SASSGTSMF
V gene: TRBV6-1; CDR3 length: 12; D gene: TRBD1; CDR3 protein: ASSLTTGMETQY
V gene: TRBV18; CDR3 length: 17; D gene: -; CDR3 protein: ASSPGQVFAGIKSYEQY
V gene: TRBV7-3; CDR3 length: 13; D gene: TRBD1; CDR3 protein: ASSINRGTYNEQF
V gene: TRBV4-1; CDR3 length: 14; D gene: TRBD2; CDR3 protein: ASSQGGREVTDTQY
V gene: TRBV5-8; CDR3 length: 12; D gene: -; CDR3 protein: ASSLEWRANEQF
V gene: TRBV12-5; CDR3 length: 13; D gene: TRBD2; CDR3 protein: ASGLNGLAADTQY